The 24 T cell receptor beta chains given below trace back to one sample, sequenced in a study of tumor-infiltrating lymphocytes in primary liver carcinoma. The authors made TCR beta cDNA from roughly 480 ng total RNA with a constant-region primer. Library construction for TCR beta comprised three nested multiplex PCR rounds performed with slightly modified ARM-PCR. Each of the first two PCR rounds ran approximately 11 cycles with TRBV1-TRBV30 forward and C-beta reverse primers. TCRdb passed the multiplex PCR reads through MiXCR, listing each CDR3 protein once. The sample yields more than 150,000 distinct CDR3 sequences, about 55% seen once. Blood RNA came from unsorted whole blood; germline DNA was also extracted. Source material: peripheral blood. These receptors all come from a man aged 40-50 years with primary liver carcinoma and hepatitis B virus infection.

With respect to this clonotype: Since no conserved phenylalanine or tryptophan closes the CDR3, a read error is the likely cause. In nucleotides, the CDR3 is TGTGCCAGCAGCTTGGATAGCGGGAGTTTATACAATGAGCAGTTCTCC. As protein: CASSLDSGSLYNEQFS. The chain carries TRBV5-4 and TRBJ2-1; 9 positions agree with TRBD2. The V gene's germline CDR1 is SGHNT and CDR2 YYREEE (reference sequence). The CDR3 consists of 16 residues. The junction had 5 bases not matched to a gene; V was cut back by 0 bases and J by 4 bases.

Comments on this clonotype: The junction does not match germline at one end; this may be a read error. The CDR3 region has the DNA TGTGCCAGCAGCTCCGGGCCTAACACTGAAGCTTTATTT. Amino acid sequence: CASSSGPNTEALF. This rearrangement joins TRBV7-8 to TRBJ1-1; the D is unclear. This CDR3 comprises 13 residues. Germline V CDR1 and CDR2: SGHVS, FQNEAQ.

This chain uses TRBV11-2 with TRBJ2-1, with 7 positions matching TRBD2. Losses at the gene ends were 8 bases for V and 6 bases for J; bases not matched to a gene: 13. Germline V gene sequence: CDR1 SGHAT, CDR2 FQNNGV. The CDR3 sequence is 15 residues long. CDR3 in DNA: TGTGCCAGCGGCCTACATGCGGGAGTCGGCAATGAGCAGTTCTTC. Translation gives CASGLHAGVGNEQFF. Using reference TRBV11-2 and TRBJ2-1 for the parts outside the CDR3, the full variable domain is EAGVAQSPRYKIIEKRQSVAFWCNPISGHATLYWYQQILGQGPKLLIQFQNNGVVDDSQLPKDRFSAERLKGVDSTLKIQPAKLEDSAVYLCASGLHAGVGNEQFFGPGTRLTVL.

This clonotype was picked up many times. The chain joins TRBV12-3 or TRBV12-4 to TRBJ2-1; D is unclear. This CDR3 is 12 amino acids long. V lost 6 bases and J lost 7, with 10 bases in between. The CDR3 reads CASSPLSNEQFF. The CDR3 bases are TGTGCCAGCAGCCCCCTAAGTAATGAGCAGTTCTTC.

Comments on this clonotype: A read error may produce the germline difference seen at one junction end. The V gene is TRBV5-4, the J gene TRBJ2-2, with 8 bases fitting TRBD1. The CDR3 loop spans 15 amino acids. Germline V gene lookup returns CDR1 SGHNT and CDR2 YYREEE (reference sequence). The CDR3 protein is CANSLAGQGTGELFF. CDR3 DNA sequence: TGTGCCAACAGCTTGGCCGGACAGGGTACCGGGGAGCTGTTTTTT.

V usage is TRBV30 and J usage is TRBJ2-1; D unclear. The CDR3 consists of 13 residues. Trimming took off 4 bases at V and 1 base at J, with 8 bases between the two ends. Germline CDR1 reads GTSNPN; CDR2 reads SVGIG (reference sequence). The CDR3 nucleotides read TGTGCCTGGAATGTGCTATCCTACAATGAGCAGTTCTTC. Amino acid sequence: CAWNVLSYNEQFF.

The table lists this clonotype with a few counts. The chain employs TRBV5-6 and TRBJ2-5, with D perhaps TRBD1 or TRBD2 (5 bases each). This CDR3 spans 14 amino acids. Germline V lookup: CDR1 SGHDT, CDR2 YYEEEE. Trimming cost V 1 base and J 5 bases, with 12 bases left between them. The CDR3 DNA reads as TGTGCCAGCAGCTTGCGGGACCTCTTGGAGACCCAGTACTTC. This sequence encodes CASSLRDLLETQYF.

Worth noting for this clonotype: In this CDR3 the conserved last residue, phenylalanine or tryptophan, is missing, so a read error is likely. V usage is TRBV6-1 and J usage is TRBJ2-1; 10 bases line up with TRBD2. The CDR3 totals 14 residues. Germline V lookup: CDR1 MNHNS, CDR2 SASEGT. The CDR3 sequence: CASTLAGGYNEQFL. As DNA, the CDR3 is TGTGCGAGCACCTTAGCGGGAGGCTACAATGAGCAGTTCCTC.

The V gene is TRBV6-1, the J gene TRBJ1-6, with TRBD1 matching over 9 bases. The V and J ends lost 6 bases and 4 bases, in that order; junction bases with no gene match: 10. Germline V gives CDR1 MNHNS, CDR2 SASEGT. The CDR3 consists of 17 residues. Written as DNA, the CDR3 is TGTGCCAGCAGCGAACGAACCGGGACAGGGTATAATTCACCCCTCCACTTT. This gives the protein CASSERTGTGYNSPLHF.

This chain connects TRBV10-3 to TRBJ2-1, with 7 positions matching TRBD2. CDR1 ENHRY and CDR2 SYGVKD come from the germline V gene. This CDR3 contains 13 residues. After removal of 6 bases from V and 7 bases from J, the junction contained 6 bases not matched to a gene. DNA of the CDR3: TGTGCCATCAGCTCGGGACTAACGAATGAGCAGTTCTTC. Protein product: CAISSGLTNEQFF.

The genes are TRBV6-5 and TRBJ1-2; tentatively, D is TRBD1 (6 bases). Germline V gives CDR1 MNHEY, CDR2 SVGAGI. V was trimmed by 10 bases and J by 2 bases, leaving 17 bases between them. The CDR3 has 14 amino acids. The CDR3, as DNA: TGTGCCACCTCCCGGGACACACACAACTATGGCTACACCTTC. This sequence encodes CATSRDTHNYGYTF.

This clonotype was picked up a small number of times. The chain joins TRBV6-5 to TRBJ2-2; D is unclear. The CDR3 runs to 15 residues. Germline CDR1 and CDR2: MNHEY and SVGAGI. The V gene lost 1 base and the J gene lost 6 bases, with 12 bases spanning the gap. The CDR3 sequence is CASSYYESPPGELFF. In DNA form, the CDR3 reads TGTGCCAGCAGTTACTATGAGTCCCCACCCGGGGAGCTGTTTTTT.

In the case of this clonotype: A read error is likely, as this CDR3 ends without the conserved phenylalanine or tryptophan. The rearrangement uses TRBV11-2 and TRBJ1-1; a possible D gene is TRBD1 (5 bases). Trimming cost V 5 bases and J 7 bases, with 14 bases left between them. The CDR3 has 13 residues. In germline, CDR1 is SGHAT, CDR2 FQNNGV. This CDR3 reads CASSIWTKIEAFL. The CDR3 DNA sequence: TGTGCCAGCAGCATATGGACAAAAATTGAAGCTTTCCTT.

The chain joins TRBV4-1 to TRBJ1-1, with 7 positions matching TRBD1. With 4 bases clipped from V and 4 bases from J, the junction kept 9 bases outside the gene matches. From germline, CDR1 is MGHRA and CDR2 YSYEKL. The CDR3 loop spans 15 amino acids. The DNA of the CDR3 is TGCGCCAGCAGCCTATACAGGGGCGAGGGCACTGAAGCTTTCTTT. It yields the protein CASSLYRGEGTEAFF.

This clonotype was seen more than once but under ten times. The J gene is TRBJ2-7, the V gene TRBV4-1, with 8 bases identical to TRBD2. The CDR3 contains 15 residues. J gave up 7 bases and V 2 bases, and 10 bases lay outside the gene matches. The germline CDR1 and CDR2 sequences are MGHRA and YSYEKL. CDR3 region: CASSQFSGSAWEQYF. CDR3 sequence (DNA): TGCGCCAGCAGCCAATTCAGCGGGAGTGCATGGGAGCAGTACTTC.

Notes on this clonotype: No conserved phenylalanine or tryptophan ends this CDR3, so it is likely a read error. V is TRBV10-3 and J is TRBJ1-5; D is uncertain. This CDR3 contains 15 residues. Germline CDR1 and CDR2: ENHRY and SYGVKD. CDR3 loop: CTIKKDGDSNQPQHS. The CDR3 DNA is TGTACCATCAAGAAGGACGGCGATAGCAATCAGCCCCAGCATTCT.

Concerning this clonotype itself: Germline is not matched at one junction end, which may reflect a read error. The rearrangement joins TRBV5-5 to TRBJ2-2; D may be TRBD2 (5 bases). The CDR3 extends over 13 amino acids. CDR1 is SGHKS and CDR2 is YYEKEE in the germline V gene (reference sequence). The CDR3 here is CASSLGADGELCF. CDR3 bases: TGTGCCAGCAGCTTGGGGGCTGACGGGGAGCTGTGTTTT.

This clonotype was recorded a few times. The chain has TRBV12-3 or TRBV12-4 and TRBJ2-2; D is possibly TRBD1 (6 bases). Trimming shortened V by 8 bases and J by 6 bases, and 16 bases separated the two germline ends. The CDR3 is 14 residues long. This CDR3 reads CASSGQFGSGELFF. The CDR3 coding sequence is TGTGCCAGCTCTGGACAGTTTGGGTCCGGGGAGCTGTTTTTT.

CDR3 amino acids: CAISESQRGDTFYTQYF. In DNA, the CDR3 is TGTGCCATCAGTGAGTCCCAGCGGGGGGATACTTTCTATACGCAGTATTTT. The J gene is TRBJ2-3, the V gene TRBV10-3, with 9 nucleotides matching TRBD2. The CDR3 is 17 residues long. Losses at the gene ends were 0 bases for V and 7 bases for J; bases not matched to a gene: 11. Per germline, CDR1 ENHRY and CDR2 SYGVKD.

About this clonotype: This may be a read error, as it is one base from a much larger clone. V is TRBV29-1 and J is TRBJ2-5; D gene uncertain. CDR1 and CDR2 from the germline V gene are SQVTM and ANQGSEA. The CDR3 covers 14 residues. CDR3 loop: CSIDMGYYQETQYF. In DNA form, the CDR3 reads TGCAGCATTGATATGGGGTACTACCAAGAGACCCAGTACTTC.

This clonotype was detected only once. A much larger clone differs from this one at a single base, so this may be a read error. The rearrangement links TRBV11-2 to TRBJ2-1; 14 bases are shared with TRBD2. The CDR3 is 19 amino acids. CDR1 and CDR2 (germline): SGHAT, FQNNGV. The CDR3 loop reads CACSGGTSGGESSYNEQFF. The CDR3 nucleotides are TGTGCCTGCAGCGGCGGGACTAGCGGGGGTGAAAGCTCCTACAATGAGCAGTTCTTC.

Comment on this clonotype: This CDR3 fails to terminate in the conserved phenylalanine or tryptophan, so it likely reflects a read error. V usage is TRBV29-1 and J usage is TRBJ2-1; D gene uncertain. Trimming stripped 3 bases from V and 6 bases from J, with 12 bases between. The length of the CDR3 is 13 residues. Germline values: CDR1 SQVTM, CDR2 ANQGSEA. CDR3 loop: CSVENTVGNEQFL. The CDR3 DNA follows: TGCAGCGTTGAGAACACCGTGGGCAATGAGCAGTTCCTC.

This chain links TRBV6-5 with TRBJ2-3, with 7 bases fitting TRBD1. This CDR3 has 15 amino acids. CDR1 is MNHEY, CDR2 SVGAGI, per germline. J gave up 4 bases and V 7 bases, and 11 bases lay outside the gene matches. The CDR3 DNA sequence: TGTGCCAGCATCGTGAGTCGGACAGGAGCAGATACGCAGTATTTT. The encoded protein is CASIVSRTGADTQYF.

About this clonotype itself: This could be a read error, since a much larger clone is one nucleotide away. This chain uses TRBV11-2 with TRBJ2-3; 8 nucleotides align to TRBD2. The J segment lost 7 bases and the V segment lost 2 bases, leaving 11 bases of the junction unmatched. Germline V CDR1 and CDR2: SGHAT, FQNNGV. This CDR3 contains 16 residues. CDR3 sequence (DNA): TGTGCCAGCAGCTTAATAGCGGGGATCGAGACAAATACGCAGTATTTT. Translated: CASSLIAGIETNTQYF.